This T cell receptor (beta chain) is from a study of graft-versus-host responses after intestinal transplantation. As for the study in general: Those transplanted obtained multivisceral, liver-intestinal, or isolated intestinal grafts. All of the recipients had induction that used anti-thymocyte globulin, then tacrolimus and steroids for approximately 3 years.

In regard to this clone: The target antigen is unknown.

TCRdb's copy holds only in-frame clones and misses some; the assay was immunoSEQ multiplex PCR. The data hold roughly 120,000 clones, with approximately 93% observed a single time. The starting material was unstimulated CD8+ T cells sorted from spleen or lymph node cells, obtained before transplant. The receptor was isolated from a human donor who was the organ donor for an intestinal transplant.

The CDR3, as DNA: TGTGCCAGCAGCGTAGAAGGGGGCGCGGCTCCAAACACTGAAGCTTTCTTT. This translates into CASSVEGGAAPNTEAFF. The chain combines TRBV9 with TRBJ1-1; TRBD1 agrees at 7 bases. Looked up from germline, CDR1 is SGDLS and CDR2 is YYNGEE. This CDR3 comprises 17 residues. Trimming at V came to 0 bases and at J to 2 bases, leaving 10 bases not matched to a gene.